The rows below give T cell receptor beta chains drawn from one sample of a study of T cells in Graves' hyperthyroidism and ophthalmopathy. TCRdb processed the multiplex PCR reads anew with MiXCR; each CDR3 protein has one entry. The table has 360,000 or so distinct CDR3 sequences, around a sixth seen once; the top ten hold roughly a sixth. Material for sequencing was blood. Source of these receptors: a woman in her thirties or forties with Graves' ophthalmopathy. The CDR3 runs from the conserved cysteine through the conserved F or W. A D gene is named only where the DNA matches it firmly. Some rows mark clone size as missing; the rest say once, few, many or name a class of expanded clone.

-	TRBJ2-4	TRBV29-1	many	CSVGDSKSIQYF	TGCAGCGTTGGAGATAGCAAGAGCATTCAGTACTTC
TRBD2	TRBJ2-7	TRBV6-2/TRBV6-3	many	CASSSQRERYEQYF	TGTGCCAGCAGTTCGCAGCGGGAGAGATACGAGCAGTACTTC
TRBD2	TRBJ2-3	TRBV6-5	-	CASSSQRGSTDTQYF	TGTGCCAGCAGTTCCCAGCGGGGTAGCACAGATACGCAGTATTTT
TRBD2	TRBJ2-7	TRBV5-1	few	CASSPLMGGTTYEQYF	TGCGCCAGCAGCCCCTTGATGGGGGGGACTACCTACGAGCAGTACTTC
TRBD2	TRBJ2-7	TRBV7-8	many	CASSLGGTSGTYEQYF	TGTGCCAGCAGCTTAGGTGGGACTAGCGGGACCTACGAGCAGTACTTC
-	TRBJ1-2	TRBV5-1	many	CASSSTGHLNYGYTF	TGCGCCAGCAGCTCGACAGGTCACCTTAACTATGGCTACACCTTC
TRBD1	TRBJ2-2	TRBV19	few	CASTTGVGAGELFF	TGTGCCAGTACAACAGGGGTAGGCGCCGGGGAGCTGTTTTTT
TRBD2	TRBJ2-7	TRBV4-1	many	CASSHRLAGGYEQYF	TGCGCCAGCAGCCATAGACTAGCGGGAGGGTACGAGCAGTACTTC
-	TRBJ1-1	TRBV11-2	many	CASSRGGTQGGDTEAFF	TGTGCCAGCAGCCGCGGCGGGACCCAGGGCGGGGACACTGAAGCTTTCTTT
-	TRBJ1-2	TRBV19	many	CASSIPGRDGYTF	TGTGCCAGTAGTATCCCAGGGCGGGATGGCTACACCTTC
-	TRBJ1-5	TRBV3-1	many	CASSQGLRDQPQHF	TGTGCCAGCAGCCAAGGGTTGAGGGATCAGCCCCAGCATTTT
-	TRBJ1-5	TRBV29-1	many	CSVVFVGRGNQPQHF	TGCAGCGTTGTTTTTGTGGGGCGAGGGAATCAGCCCCAGCATTTT
-	TRBJ2-7	TRBV12-3/TRBV12-4	-	CASSLALAQGGTYEQYF	TGTGCCAGCAGTTTAGCGTTAGCGCAGGGTGGTACCTACGAGCAGTACTTC
-	TRBJ2-7	TRBV7-2	many	CASSLALATHEQYF	TGTGCCAGCAGCTTAGCTCTAGCGACCCACGAGCAGTACTTC
-	TRBJ1-1	TRBV7-2	many	CASSGGHTNTEAFF	TGTGCCAGCAGCGGGGGACACACGAACACTGAAGCTTTCTTT
-	TRBJ2-2	TRBV27	many	CASSFSRSGELFF	TGTGCCAGCAGTTTTAGTAGGTCCGGGGAGCTGTTTTTT
-	TRBJ1-1	TRBV19	many	CASCAQGLGNTEAFF	TGTGCCAGTTGTGCACAGGGACTCGGGAACACTGAAGCTTTCTTT
TRBD2	TRBJ2-5	TRBV12-3/TRBV12-4	-	CASRMTSGAQETQYF	TGTGCCAGCAGAATGACTAGCGGGGCCCAAGAGACCCAGTACTTC
-	TRBJ2-5	TRBV14	many	CASSQFLSGGETQYF	TGTGCCAGCAGCCAATTTCTAAGCGGAGGGGAGACCCAGTACTTC
TRBD1	TRBJ2-5	TRBV6-2/TRBV6-3	many	CASSYSRDRMYQETQYF	TGTGCCAGCAGTTACTCTCGGGACAGGATGTACCAAGAGACCCAGTACTTC
-	TRBJ2-7	TRBV6-2/TRBV6-3	many	CASSYFGEAPYEQYF	TGTGCCAGCAGTTACTTCGGGGAGGCGCCCTACGAGCAGTACTTC
-	TRBJ2-5	TRBV30	many	CAWSVRRKETQYF	TGTGCCTGGAGTGTACGCCGGAAAGAGACCCAGTACTTC
-	TRBJ2-7	TRBV13	many	CASSLGLASYEQYF	TGTGCCAGCAGCCTGGGACTTGCATCCTACGAGCAGTACTTC
-	TRBJ1-1	TRBV11-2	many	CASSLGWGGTNGTEAFF	TGTGCCAGCAGCTTGGGGTGGGGGGGCACTAATGGCACTGAAGCTTTCTTT
-	TRBJ2-7	TRBV3-1	few	CASSQDLETRVYEQYF	TGTGCCAGCAGCCAAGATTTAGAGACTAGGGTCTACGAGCAGTACTTC
-	TRBJ2-2	TRBV20-1	many	CSASRGSGNTGELFF	TGCAGTGCTAGTAGAGGTAGCGGGAACACCGGGGAGCTGTTTTTT
-	TRBJ1-1	TRBV5-1	many	CASTTGHLNTEAFF	TGCGCCAGCACCACCGGGCATTTGAACACTGAAGCTTTCTTT
-	TRBJ1-1	TRBV2	many	CASSDGMNTEAFF	TGTGCCAGCAGTGACGGAATGAACACTGAAGCTTTCTTT
-	TRBJ1-2	TRBV12-3/TRBV12-4	many	CASSLRGGYTF	TGTGCCAGCAGTTTAAGAGGTGGCTACACCTTC
-	TRBJ2-5	TRBV12-3/TRBV12-4	-	CASSLDGASKETQYF	TGTGCCAGCAGTTTGGACGGGGCCTCCAAAGAGACCCAGTACTTC
-	TRBJ2-7	TRBV15	many	CATSRVGKVGEQYF	TGTGCCACCAGCAGAGTCGGGAAGGTGGGCGAGCAGTACTTC
-	TRBJ1-5	TRBV19	-	CASSMGALGPQHF	TGTGCCAGTAGTATGGGAGCTTTAGGGCCCCAGCATTTT
-	TRBJ2-5	TRBV2	-	CASSELTSGETQYF	TGTGCCAGCAGTGAACTTACTAGTGGTGAGACCCAGTACTTC
TRBD2	TRBJ2-7	TRBV2	many	CASTTSGLSYEQYF	TGTGCCAGCACAACTAGCGGGCTGAGCTACGAGCAGTACTTC
TRBD2	TRBJ2-6	TRBV2	many	CASSGDGEGTSGTPTGANVLTF	TGTGCCAGCAGTGGGGACGGCGAAGGGACTAGCGGGACGCCCACTGGGGCCAACGTCCTGACTTTC
TRBD1	TRBJ1-2	TRBV11-2	many	CASSKGQFYGYTF	TGTGCCAGCAGCAAGGGACAGTTCTATGGCTACACCTTC
TRBD2	TRBJ2-7	TRBV11-2	many	CASSARTSGSYEQYF	TGTGCCAGCAGCGCCCGGACTAGCGGGAGTTACGAGCAGTACTTC
TRBD1	TRBJ2-7	TRBV7-9	many	CASSRDRATHEQYF	TGTGCCAGCAGCCGGGACAGGGCGACCCACGAGCAGTACTTC
-	TRBJ2-7	TRBV11-2	many	CASSPSYAGSSYEQYF	TGTGCCAGCAGCCCTAGTTACGCGGGAAGCTCCTACGAGCAGTACTTC
TRBD2	TRBJ2-7	TRBV7-2	many	CASSERLAGEQYF	TGTGCCAGCAGCGAAAGACTAGCAGGCGAGCAGTACTTC
TRBD1	TRBJ1-2	TRBV12-3/TRBV12-4	many	CASSPGQNYGYTF	TGTGCCAGCAGTCCGGGACAGAACTATGGCTACACCTTC
-	TRBJ2-6	TRBV24-1	-	CATSDQGTDSGANVLTF	TGTGCCACCAGTGACCAAGGGACGGACTCTGGGGCCAACGTCCTGACTTTC
-	TRBJ1-2	TRBV30	few	CAWSVATSNYSYTF	TGTGCCTGGAGTGTAGCGACATCTAACTATAGCTACACCTTC
TRBD1	TRBJ1-2	TRBV15	many	CATSAPGQIYGYTF	TGTGCCACCAGCGCCCCGGGACAGATCTATGGCTACACCTTC
TRBD1	TRBJ1-1	TRBV30	many	CALDRAVTEAFF	TGTGCTCTCGACAGGGCGGTCACTGAAGCTTTCTTT
TRBD1	TRBJ2-7	TRBV20-1	many	CSASSGTGSYEQYF	TGCAGTGCCTCCTCCGGGACAGGGAGTTACGAGCAGTACTTC
-	TRBJ2-3	TRBV12-5	many	CASGLARGAFTDTQYF	TGTGCTAGTGGTTTGGCCCGGGGGGCGTTCACAGATACGCAGTATTTT
-	TRBJ2-5	TRBV5-1	many	CASSAISPPFGLLQETQYF	TGCGCCAGCAGCGCGATCTCTCCTCCCTTCGGGCTCCTCCAAGAGACCCAGTACTTC